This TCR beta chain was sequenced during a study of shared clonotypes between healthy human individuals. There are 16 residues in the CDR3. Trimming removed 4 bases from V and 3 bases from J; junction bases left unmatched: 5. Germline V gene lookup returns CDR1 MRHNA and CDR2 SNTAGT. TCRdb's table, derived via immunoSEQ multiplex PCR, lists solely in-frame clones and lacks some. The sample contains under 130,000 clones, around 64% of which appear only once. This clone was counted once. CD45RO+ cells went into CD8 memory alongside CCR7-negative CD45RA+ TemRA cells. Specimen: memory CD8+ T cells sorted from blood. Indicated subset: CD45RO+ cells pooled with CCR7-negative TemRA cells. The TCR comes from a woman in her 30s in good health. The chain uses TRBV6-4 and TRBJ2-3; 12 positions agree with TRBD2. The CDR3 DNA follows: TGTGCCAGCAGTGTCTCCGGGACTAGCGGGACAGATACGCAGTATTTT. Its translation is CASSVSGTSGTDTQYF.